Each of the 32 T cell receptor beta chains below was sequenced from the same sample in a study of shared clonotypes between healthy human individuals. Profiling relied on immunoSEQ multiplex PCR, and the TCRdb table lists in-frame clones only, not all of them. Seen here are some 2.1 million clones, 85% to 95% observed once, and the top ten hold more than 0.1%. Source material: naive CD4+ T cells sorted from blood. Documented subset: CD45RA+ positively selected. All receptors derive from a man aged 18 to 29 in good health.

This clone occurred once. The CDR3 coding sequence is TGTGCCAGCAGTTTAATGGGAGCCAATCCCAGATCACCCCTCCACTTT. Amino acids: CASSLMGANPRSPLHF. The rearrangement links TRBV27 to TRBJ1-6; D not certain. This CDR3 region has 16 residues. Germline-derived CDR1 and CDR2 are MNHEY and SMNVEV (reference sequence). Trimming removed 2 bases from V and 10 bases from J, with 18 bases in between.

The CDR3 nucleotides are TGTGCCAGCAGCCGAACAAGCGGGAGGGCCGGAACAGATACGCAGTATTTT. Protein sequence: CASSRTSGRAGTDTQYF. This chain uses TRBV5-4 with TRBJ2-3, with 10 bases that match TRBD2. There are 17 residues in the CDR3. V was pared by 4 bases and J by 3 bases, with 11 bases of the junction left unmatched. Germline CDR1 and CDR2: SGHNT and YYREEE (reference sequence).

This sequence joins TRBV28 and TRBJ2-3, with TRBD2 matching 8 bases. The CDR3 is 16 amino acids. V trimming: 7 bases; J trimming: 5 bases; junction bases outside the gene matches: 14. The germline V gene has CDR1 MDHEN and CDR2 SYDVKM. CDR3: CASTFSAGGGIDTQYF. The CDR3 nucleotides read TGTGCCAGCACCTTTTCTGCCGGGGGGGGGATAGATACGCAGTATTTT.

This CDR3 is CASSFIFGQGDEQYF. As DNA, the CDR3 is TGCGCCAGCAGCTTTATTTTTGGACAGGGGGACGAGCAGTACTTC. V and J are TRBV5-1 and TRBJ2-7; 10 bases are shared with TRBD1. Losses at the gene ends were 2 bases for V and 5 bases for J; bases not matched to a gene: 7. The CDR3 consists of 15 residues. Germline CDR1 SGHRS, CDR2 YFSETQ.

V gene TRBV9 combines with J gene TRBJ1-1; D gene ambiguous. The CDR3 covers 16 residues. CDR1 and CDR2 (germline): SGDLS, YYNGEE. The germline V and J ends were trimmed by 0 bases and 0 bases, with 12 bases remaining between them. The CDR3 DNA is TGTGCCAGCAGCGTAGACGGGCCGTTGTTGAACACTGAAGCTTTCTTT. This gives the protein CASSVDGPLLNTEAFF. Full variable domain (remainder filled in from reference TRBV9 and TRBJ1-1): DSGVTQTPKHLITATGQRVTLRCSPRSGDLSVYWYQQSLDQGLQFLIQYYNGEERAKGNILERFSAQQFPDLHSELNLSSLELGDSALYFCASSVDGPLLNTEAFFGQGTRLTVV.

The chain recombines TRBV18 with TRBJ1-1; a possible D gene is TRBD1 (5 bases). V was clipped by 1 base and J by 7 bases, with 10 bases between them. The CDR3 runs 13 residues. The V gene's germline CDR1 is KGHSH and CDR2 LQKENI. In DNA form, the CDR3 reads TGTGCCAGCTCACCACTGGAGGGGTTTGAAGCTTTCTTT. Residues: CASSPLEGFEAFF. The full variable domain, completed using reference TRBV18 and TRBJ1-1, is NAGVMQNPRHLVRRRGQEARLRCSPMKGHSHVYWYRQLPEEGLKFMVYLQKENIIDESGMPKERFSAEFPKEGPSILRIQQVVRGDSAAYFCASSPLEGFEAFFGQGTRLTVV.

The gene calls are TRBV25-1 and TRBJ2-7, with 7 bases identical to TRBD2. CDR3 length: 16 amino acids. Trimming at V came to 6 bases and at J to 2 bases, leaving 13 bases not matched to a gene. Germline CDR1 reads MGHDK; CDR2 reads SYGVNS. The CDR3 region has the DNA TGTGCCAGCAGCCCCATCAGAGCGGGGAACACCTACGAGCAGTACTTC. This sequence encodes CASSPIRAGNTYEQYF.

There are many counts of this clone. The chain combines TRBV28 with TRBJ2-7, with D perhaps given as TRBD1 or TRBD2 (5 bases each). In germline, CDR1 is MDHEN, CDR2 SYDVKM. The CDR3 sequence is 12 residues long. V lost 3 bases and J 6 bases, leaving 9 bases between the germline ends. As DNA, the CDR3 is TGTGCCAGCAGTTTCGGGGCCTCCGAGCAGTACTTC. Translation gives CASSFGASEQYF.

The CDR3 DNA sequence: TGTGCCAGCGCACTCACCCCGAACACTGAAGCTTTCTTT. This encodes CASALTPNTEAFF. The chain carries TRBV18 and TRBJ1-1; no definite D call. Germline V gene lookup returns CDR1 KGHSH and CDR2 LQKENI. V dropped 8 bases and J dropped 1 base, with 11 bases sitting between them. The CDR3 is 13 amino acids.

The gene calls are TRBV7-2 and TRBJ1-1; the D gene is possibly TRBD1 (5 bases). CDR1 is SGHTA, CDR2 FQGNSA, per germline. The V end was cut by 6 bases, the J end by 2 bases, with 13 bases between. The CDR3 covers 14 residues. Written as DNA, the CDR3 is TGTGCCAGCAGACCCGGGGCAGCCAACACTGAAGCTTTCTTT. Its protein is CASRPGAANTEAFF.

This rearrangement joins TRBV14 to TRBJ2-1, with 14 nucleotides matching TRBD2. J was trimmed by 4 bases and V by 4 bases; bases with no gene match: 6. Germline loops: CDR1 SGHDN, CDR2 FVKESK. The CDR3 contains 17 residues. The CDR3 nucleotides are TGTGCCAGCAGCCGCATTAGGACTAGCGGGGGGTACAATGAGCAGTTCTTC. Translation: CASSRIRTSGGYNEQFF.

The V call is TRBV7-6, the J call TRBJ2-3, with unresolved D. Germline CDR1 SGHVS, CDR2 FNYEAQ. V was clipped by 5 bases and J by 2 bases, with 14 bases between them. The CDR3 has 15 amino acids. In DNA, the CDR3 is TGTGCCAGCAGCCCCCTCGGGTCTTACACAGATACGCAGTATTTT. This gives the protein CASSPLGSYTDTQYF.

The rearrangement links TRBV4-1 to TRBJ1-4; D call uncertain. This CDR3 is built from 13 residues. CDR1 MGHRA and CDR2 YSYEKL come from the germline V gene. The V end was cut by 2 bases, the J end by 8 bases, with 9 bases between. CDR3 in amino acids: CASSQLLGEKLFF. CDR3 DNA: TGCGCCAGCAGCCAACTCCTAGGGGAAAAACTGTTTTTT.

The chain combines TRBV7-9 with TRBJ2-2; D not certain. CDR3 size: 14 residues. The V and J ends lost 3 bases and 4 bases respectively, with 9 bases between them. Germline CDR1 reads SEHNR; CDR2 reads FQNEAQ (reference sequence). Here the CDR3 DNA reads TGTGCCAGCAGCTTTGGATCGCCCACCGGGGAGCTGTTTTTT. It is translated as CASSFGSPTGELFF.

The gene calls are TRBV5-1 and TRBJ1-6, with TRBD1 as a possible D gene (6 bases). The CDR3 spans 15 residues. Trimming took off 5 bases at V and 4 bases at J, with 13 bases between the two ends. In germline, CDR1 is SGHRS, CDR2 YFSETQ. CDR3 bases: TGCGCCAGCAGAGTTGGGCAGGGGTATAATTCACCCCTCCACTTT. It specifies CASRVGQGYNSPLHF.

This rearrangement joins TRBV11-2 to TRBJ1-6, with D possibly being TRBD1 (6 bases). Germline V gives CDR1 SGHAT, CDR2 FQNNGV. The CDR3 loop spans 18 amino acids. V gave up 2 bases and J gave up 2 bases, with 16 bases separating them. The CDR3 region has the DNA TGTGCCAGCAGCTTATACGCCTTACAGGGCACCTATAATTCACCCCTCCACTTT. Translation gives CASSLYALQGTYNSPLHF. The full variable domain, rest sourced from reference TRBV11-2 and TRBJ1-6, is EAGVAQSPRYKIIEKRQSVAFWCNPISGHATLYWYQQILGQGPKLLIQFQNNGVVDDSQLPKDRFSAERLKGVDSTLKIQPAKLEDSAVYLCASSLYALQGTYNSPLHFGNGTRLTVT.

V and J are TRBV5-4 and TRBJ2-5, with a tentative D call TRBD1 (6 bases). The CDR3 has 15 amino acids. Germline lookup yields CDR1 SGHNT and CDR2 YYREEE (reference sequence). V lost 3 bases and J 5 bases, leaving 17 bases between the germline ends. As DNA, the CDR3 is TGTGCCAGCAGCTGGGGGCAGCCTAGGCGGGAGACCCAGTACTTC. It is translated as CASSWGQPRRETQYF.

J is TRBJ1-5 and V is TRBV19; TRBD1 aligns across 9 bases. With 4 bases clipped from V and 7 bases from J, the junction kept 11 bases outside the gene matches. The length of the CDR3 is 16 residues. Germline loops: CDR1 LNHDA, CDR2 SQIVND (reference sequence). The CDR3 loop is CASSTLQTGGEQPQHF. DNA of the CDR3: TGTGCCAGTAGTACCCTCCAAACAGGGGGCGAACAGCCCCAGCATTTT.

The chain couples TRBV6-6 to TRBJ2-5, with 11 positions matching TRBD1. The germline gives CDR1 MNHNY, CDR2 SVGAGI (reference sequence). Trimming removed 4 bases from V and 5 bases from J; junction bases left unmatched: 6. The CDR3 consists of 15 residues. The CDR3 DNA reads TGTGCCAGCAGTTCTGTAGGACAGGGGGCTGAGACCCAGTACTTC. Its translation: CASSSVGQGAETQYF.

This chain's CDR3 is CASSALAANTGELFF. The CDR3 DNA reads as TGCGCCAGCAGCGCGCTAGCGGCGAACACCGGGGAGCTGTTTTTT. The rearrangement uses TRBV5-1 and TRBJ2-2; 7 bases are shared with TRBD2. V dropped 4 bases and J dropped 0; count of bases not matched to a gene: 3. This CDR3 is 15 amino acids long. CDR1 and CDR2 (germline): SGHRS, YFSETQ.

The sample holds one count of this clone. This chain links TRBV10-2 with TRBJ1-6; D gene uncertain. CDR3 size: 15 residues. Trimming cost V 3 bases and J 8 bases, with 14 bases left between them. The germline V gene has CDR1 WSHSY and CDR2 SAAADI. This CDR3 is CASSEFLRFDSPLHF. CDR3 in DNA: TGCGCCAGCAGTGAATTCTTGAGGTTCGATTCACCCCTCCACTTT.

In this sample, this clone turned up a few times. The J gene is TRBJ1-5, the V gene TRBV5-6; a possible D gene is TRBD1 (5 bases). The CDR3 is 17 amino acids. Trimming left V 1 base short and J 2 bases short, with 16 bases between. In germline, CDR1 is SGHDT, CDR2 YYEEEE. The CDR3 nucleotides read TGTGCCAGCAGCTTGTGGGGCAGCCAAATGGGCAATCAGCCCCAGCATTTT. Residues: CASSLWGSQMGNQPQHF.

The V and J genes are TRBV10-1 and TRBJ2-7; 13 bases align to TRBD2. This CDR3 is 16 amino acids long. Germline assignment: CDR1 WNHNN and CDR2 SYGVQD (reference sequence). The trim removed 6 bases at V and 1 base at J, leaving 6 bases unmatched. CDR3 sequence reads: CASSPGTSGESYEQYF. The DNA for the CDR3 is TGCGCCAGCAGCCCTGGGACTAGCGGGGAGTCCTACGAGCAGTACTTC.

The chain recombines TRBV2 with TRBJ2-7, with TRBD2 as a possible D gene (5 bases). The germline CDR1 and CDR2 sequences are SNHLY and FYNNEI. V was cut by 3 bases and J by 11 bases, with 8 bases left in between. The CDR3 totals 10 residues. In DNA form, the CDR3 reads TGTGCCAGCAGTGATTGGCGGGAGTACTTC. This encodes CASSDWREYF.

This chain connects TRBV2 to TRBJ2-1, with 13 bases matching TRBD2. The CDR3 covers 16 residues. Per the germline V gene, CDR1 is SNHLY and CDR2 is FYNNEI. The J segment lost 5 bases and the V segment lost 7 bases, leaving 8 bases of the junction unmatched. The CDR3 is CASTPTTSGRDNEQFF. The CDR3 nucleotides read TGTGCCAGCACTCCAACTACTAGCGGGAGGGACAATGAGCAGTTCTTC.

The chain combines TRBV5-1 with TRBJ2-7, with 9 bases identical to TRBD1. The CDR3 sequence is 17 residues long. Germline trimming cut 6 bases from V and 2 bases from J; bases unmatched to any gene: 15. Germline V lookup: CDR1 SGHRS, CDR2 YFSETQ. Here the CDR3 reads CASIRQGVLQNPYEQYF. In nucleotides, the CDR3 is TGCGCCAGCATACGACAGGGGGTACTACAAAACCCCTACGAGCAGTACTTC.

Only one count was recorded for this clone. V is TRBV18 and J is TRBJ1-2, with unresolved D. Trimming removed 3 bases at V and 0 bases at J, with 11 bases between. Germline values: CDR1 KGHSH, CDR2 LQKENI. The CDR3 sequence is 15 residues long. The CDR3 region has the DNA TGTGCCAGCTCACCGCAACCGACGACTAACTATGGCTACACCTTC. Protein: CASSPQPTTNYGYTF.

The chain has TRBV7-9 and TRBJ2-5, with 9 positions matching TRBD1. The V segment lost 5 bases and the J segment 5 bases; nucleotides outside the gene matches: 12. Per germline, CDR1 SEHNR and CDR2 FQNEAQ (reference sequence). The CDR3 is made up of 16 amino acids. This chain's CDR3 is CASSPEGTGLAETQYF. CDR3 DNA sequence: TGTGCCAGCAGCCCCGAGGGGACAGGGTTAGCGGAGACCCAGTACTTC.

The chain joins TRBV6-6 to TRBJ2-7, with TRBD1 matching 8 bases. CDR1 is MNHNY and CDR2 is SVGAGI in the germline V gene (reference sequence). V lost 5 bases, J lost 2 bases, and 5 bases stayed unmatched. CDR3 length: 14 residues. CDR3 region: CASSRDRFAYEQYF. The CDR3 nucleotides read TGTGCCAGCAGTAGGGACAGGTTCGCCTACGAGCAGTACTTC.

This chain joins TRBV7-9 and TRBJ2-5, with D possibly being TRBD1 (6 bases). CDR1 and CDR2 (germline): SEHNR, FQNEAQ (reference sequence). The CDR3 sequence is 14 residues long. V lost 5 bases and J lost 7, with 17 bases in between. CDR3 in DNA: TGTGCCAGCAGCAAGGAGACAGGTCCCTGGACCCAGTACTTC. The encoded protein is CASSKETGPWTQYF.

The rearrangement links TRBV6-4 to TRBJ1-1; TRBD1 aligns across 7 bases. The trim removed 6 bases at V and 5 bases at J, leaving 6 bases unmatched. This CDR3 contains 13 residues. Germline V gene data show CDR1 as MRHNA and CDR2 as SNTAGT. The CDR3 here is CASSGEQGTEAFF. CDR3 sequence (DNA): TGTGCCAGCAGCGGTGAACAGGGGACTGAAGCTTTCTTT.

On this clone: This CDR3 is also generated by other DNA sequences in the sample. The chain recombines TRBV2 with TRBJ1-3, with D unclear. The V gene's germline CDR1 is SNHLY and CDR2 FYNNEI. V dropped 3 bases and J dropped 1 base, with 7 bases sitting between them. The CDR3 loop spans 14 amino acids. CDR3 coding DNA: TGTGCCAGCAGTGATCGGGGATCTGGAAACACCATATATTTT. It is translated as CASSDRGSGNTIYF.